The rows below give T cell receptor beta chains drawn from one sample of a study of vaccination effects on CD4 cells after COVID-19. These TCRs are of unknown antigen specificity. The table came from immunoSEQ multiplex PCR; TCRdb's copy has only in-frame clones and leaves some out. The profile shows approximately 40,000 clones, around two thirds of them singletons. The source material was CD4+ T cells from PBMCs cultured with a peptide pool, sampled before COVID-19 vaccination. The receptors shown here come from a human donor who had a prior SARS-CoV-2 infection. CDR3s include the opening cysteine and the closing phenylalanine or tryptophan. The D gene is left open where the match is weak. Some rows have no size entry. The others give once, few or many, or a class for an expanded clone.

D gene,V gene,J gene,clone size,CDR3 protein,CDR3 DNA
TRBD1,TRBV30,TRBJ1-3,.,CAWSDLGQIRSGNTIYF,TGTGCCTGGAGTGATCTGGGACAGATCCGCTCTGGAAACACCATATATTTT
TRBD2,TRBV7-2,TRBJ2-5,.,CASSPGTRKETQYF,TGTGCCAGCAGCCCCGGGACTAGGAAAGAGACCCAGTACTTC
TRBD1,TRBV7-9,TRBJ1-2,few,CASRGDSGQGADGYTF,TGTGCCAGCAGGGGGGATTCGGGACAGGGGGCAGATGGCTACACCTTC
TRBD2,TRBV7-2,TRBJ2-2,once,CASRIPGLAGAGTGELFF,TGTGCCAGCAGAATCCCGGGACTAGCGGGGGCGGGCACCGGGGAGCTGTTTTTT
.,TRBV30,TRBJ1-1,few,CAWSFAGKAFF,TGTGCCTGGAGTTTTGCCGGGAAAGCTTTCTTT
.,TRBV2,TRBJ1-4,.,CASLTQNEKLFF,TGTGCCAGCCTCACACAGAATGAAAAACTGTTTTTT
TRBD2,TRBV12-5,TRBJ2-1,.,CASGLVLLTSGGSEQFF,TGTGCTAGTGGTTTGGTATTACTGACTAGCGGGGGATCTGAGCAGTTCTTC
.,TRBV3-1/TRBV3-2,TRBJ1-1,.,CASSHTLDGEAFF,TGTGCCAGCAGCCATACTCTGGACGGTGAAGCTTTCTTT
.,TRBV2,TRBJ1-2,few,CASSLGQNYGYTF,TGTGCCAGCAGTCTAGGACAGAACTATGGCTACACCTTC
.,TRBV6-2/TRBV6-3,TRBJ1-4,.,CASSSQGNPEEKLFF,TGTGCCAGCAGTTCTCAGGGGAACCCAGAAGAAAAACTGTTTTTT
.,TRBV6-6,TRBJ2-1,.,CASSYWSSNEQFF,TGTGCCAGCAGTTACTGGAGCTCCAATGAGCAGTTCTTC